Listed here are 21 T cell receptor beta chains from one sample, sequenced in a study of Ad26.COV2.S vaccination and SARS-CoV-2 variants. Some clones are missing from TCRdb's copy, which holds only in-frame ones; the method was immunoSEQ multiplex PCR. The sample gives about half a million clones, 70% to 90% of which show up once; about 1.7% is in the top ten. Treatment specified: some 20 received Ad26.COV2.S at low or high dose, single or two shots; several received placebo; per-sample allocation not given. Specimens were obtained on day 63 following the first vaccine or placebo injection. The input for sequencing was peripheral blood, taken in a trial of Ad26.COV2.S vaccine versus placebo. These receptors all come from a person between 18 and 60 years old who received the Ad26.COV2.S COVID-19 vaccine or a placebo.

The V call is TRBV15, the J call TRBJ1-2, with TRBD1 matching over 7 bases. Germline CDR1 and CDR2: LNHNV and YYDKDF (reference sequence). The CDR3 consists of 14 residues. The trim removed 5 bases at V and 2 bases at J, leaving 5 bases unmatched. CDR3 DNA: TGTGCCACCAGCGAATGGGACAGCAACTATGGCTACACCTTC. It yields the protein CATSEWDSNYGYTF.

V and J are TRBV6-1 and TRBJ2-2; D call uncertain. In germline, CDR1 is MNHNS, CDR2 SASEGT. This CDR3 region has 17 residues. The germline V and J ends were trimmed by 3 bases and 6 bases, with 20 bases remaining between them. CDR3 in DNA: TGTGCCAGCAGTGAGGGATCTGGCACCCATAGGGCCGGGGAGCTGTTTTTT. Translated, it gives CASSEGSGTHRAGELFF.

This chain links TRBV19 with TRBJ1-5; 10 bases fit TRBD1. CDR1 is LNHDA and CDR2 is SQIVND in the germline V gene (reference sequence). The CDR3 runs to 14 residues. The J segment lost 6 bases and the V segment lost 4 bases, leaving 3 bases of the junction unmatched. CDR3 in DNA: TGTGCCAGTAGTAATCGACAGGGGGCTCAGCCCCAGCATTTT. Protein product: CASSNRQGAQPQHF.

The CDR3 DNA reads TGTGCTAGTGGTTTGGGAGCGGAGTATACGCAGTATTTT. Its translation is CASGLGAEYTQYF. The chain uses TRBV12-5 and TRBJ2-3, with D perhaps TRBD2 (5 bases). Trimming removed 1 base at V and 7 bases at J, with 9 bases between. Germline V lookup: CDR1 LGHNT, CDR2 FRNRAP. The CDR3 runs 13 residues. Drawing the rest from reference TRBV12-5 and TRBJ2-3, the complete variable domain is DARVTQTPRHKVTEMGQEVTMRCQPILGHNTVFWYRQTMMQGLELLAYFRNRAPLDDSGMPKDRFSAEMPDATLATLKIQPSEPRDSAVYFCASGLGAEYTQYFGPGTRLTVL.

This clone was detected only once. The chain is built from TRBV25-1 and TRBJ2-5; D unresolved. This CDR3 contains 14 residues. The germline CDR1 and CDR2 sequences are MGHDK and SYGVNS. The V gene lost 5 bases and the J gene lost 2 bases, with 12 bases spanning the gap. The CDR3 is CASSRDISQETQYF. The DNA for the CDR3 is TGTGCCAGCAGTCGTGATATATCACAAGAGACCCAGTACTTC.

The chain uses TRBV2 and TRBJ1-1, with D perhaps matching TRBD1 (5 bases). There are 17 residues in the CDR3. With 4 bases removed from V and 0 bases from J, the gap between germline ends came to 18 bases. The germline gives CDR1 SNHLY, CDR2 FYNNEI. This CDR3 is CASSAQGPSLMNTEAFF. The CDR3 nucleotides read TGTGCCAGCAGTGCGCAGGGCCCCTCCTTGATGAACACTGAAGCTTTCTTT.

The CDR3 region has the DNA TGTGCCAGCAGGAAGGACAGGGTTAGCAATCAGCCCCAGCATTTT. This sequence encodes CASRKDRVSNQPQHF. The chain has TRBV27 and TRBJ1-5; TRBD1 matches at 8 bases. Germline lookup yields CDR1 MNHEY and CDR2 SMNVEV (reference sequence). The CDR3 spans 15 residues. V lost 6 bases and J lost 0; bases outside the gene matches: 4.

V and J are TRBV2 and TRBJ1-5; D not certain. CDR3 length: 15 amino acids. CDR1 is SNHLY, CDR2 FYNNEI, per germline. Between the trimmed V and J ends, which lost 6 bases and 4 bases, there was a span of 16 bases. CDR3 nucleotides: TGTGCCAGCAGCGATCGGTCTGCTCCAAATCAGCCCCAGCATTTT. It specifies CASSDRSAPNQPQHF.

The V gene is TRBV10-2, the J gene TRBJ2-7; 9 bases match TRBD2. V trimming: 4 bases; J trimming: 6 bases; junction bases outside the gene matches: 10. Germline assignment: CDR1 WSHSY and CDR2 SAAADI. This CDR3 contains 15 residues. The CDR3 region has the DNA TGCGCCAGCAGTGCTGGGACTAGCTCCGACCCCGAGCAGTACTTC. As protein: CASSAGTSSDPEQYF.

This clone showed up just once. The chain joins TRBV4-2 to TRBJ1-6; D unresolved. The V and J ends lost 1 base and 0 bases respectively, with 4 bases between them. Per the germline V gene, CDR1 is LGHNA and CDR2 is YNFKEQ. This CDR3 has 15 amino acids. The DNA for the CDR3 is TGTGCCAGCAGCCAAGGTGGCTCCTATAATTCACCCCTCCACTTT. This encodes CASSQGGSYNSPLHF.

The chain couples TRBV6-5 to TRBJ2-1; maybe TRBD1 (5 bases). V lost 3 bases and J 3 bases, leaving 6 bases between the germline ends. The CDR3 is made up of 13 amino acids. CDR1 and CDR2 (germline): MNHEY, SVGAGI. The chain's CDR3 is CASSYDSYNEQFF. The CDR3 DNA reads TGTGCCAGCAGTTATGACAGCTACAATGAGCAGTTCTTC.

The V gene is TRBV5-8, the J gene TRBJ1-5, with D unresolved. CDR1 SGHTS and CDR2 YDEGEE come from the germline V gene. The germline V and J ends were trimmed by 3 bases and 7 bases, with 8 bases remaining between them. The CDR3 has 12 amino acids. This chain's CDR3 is CASSSEKQPQHF. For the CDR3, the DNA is TGTGCCAGCAGCTCGGAGAAACAGCCCCAGCATTTT.

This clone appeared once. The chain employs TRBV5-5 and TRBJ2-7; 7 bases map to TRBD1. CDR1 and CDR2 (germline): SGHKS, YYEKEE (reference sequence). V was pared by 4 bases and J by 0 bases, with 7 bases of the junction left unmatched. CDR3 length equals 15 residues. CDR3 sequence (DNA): TGTGCCAGCAGCCGGGACAGACCTAGCTCCTACGAGCAGTACTTC. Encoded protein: CASSRDRPSSYEQYF.

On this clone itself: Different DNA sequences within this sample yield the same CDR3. CDR3 sequence (DNA): TGTGCCAGCAGCCAAGTGGGCGGGAGCGAGCAGTACTTC. It translates to CASSQVGGSEQYF. The chain combines TRBV3-1 (or the pseudogene TRBV3-2) with TRBJ2-7; TRBD2 aligns across 7 bases. J was trimmed by 6 bases and V by 1 base; bases with no gene match: 3. The CDR3 contains 13 residues. Germline V lookup: CDR1 LGHDT, CDR2 YNNKEL (reference sequence).

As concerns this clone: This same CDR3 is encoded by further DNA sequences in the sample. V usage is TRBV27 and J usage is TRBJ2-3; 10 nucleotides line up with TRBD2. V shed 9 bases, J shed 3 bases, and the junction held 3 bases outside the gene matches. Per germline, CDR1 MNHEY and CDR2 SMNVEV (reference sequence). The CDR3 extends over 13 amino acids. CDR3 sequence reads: CASRLAGTDTQYF. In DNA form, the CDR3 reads TGTGCCAGTAGACTAGCGGGTACAGATACGCAGTATTTT.

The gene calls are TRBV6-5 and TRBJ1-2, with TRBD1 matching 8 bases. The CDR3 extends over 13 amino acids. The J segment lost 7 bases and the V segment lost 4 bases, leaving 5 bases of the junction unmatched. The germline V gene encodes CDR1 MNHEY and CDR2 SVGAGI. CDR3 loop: CASSLGQAGGYTF. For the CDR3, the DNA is TGTGCCAGCAGTTTGGGACAGGCTGGTGGCTACACCTTC.

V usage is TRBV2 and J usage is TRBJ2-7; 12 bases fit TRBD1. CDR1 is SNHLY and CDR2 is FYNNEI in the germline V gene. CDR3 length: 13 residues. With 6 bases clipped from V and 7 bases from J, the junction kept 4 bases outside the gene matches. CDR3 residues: CASRGQGAPEQYF. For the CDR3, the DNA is TGTGCCAGCAGGGGACAGGGGGCGCCTGAGCAGTACTTC.

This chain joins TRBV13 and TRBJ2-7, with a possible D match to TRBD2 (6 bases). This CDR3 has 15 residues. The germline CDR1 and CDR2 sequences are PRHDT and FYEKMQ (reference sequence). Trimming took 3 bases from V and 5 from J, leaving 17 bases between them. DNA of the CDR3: TGTGCCAGCAGCTTCGGGCTAGAGGGCGGGGACGAGCAGTACTTC. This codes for CASSFGLEGGDEQYF. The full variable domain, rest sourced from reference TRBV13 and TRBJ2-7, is AAGVIQSPRHLIKEKRETATLKCYPIPRHDTVYWYQQGPGQDPQFLISFYEKMQSDKGSIPDRFSAQQFSDYHSELNMSSLELGDSALYFCASSFGLEGGDEQYFGPGTRLTVT.

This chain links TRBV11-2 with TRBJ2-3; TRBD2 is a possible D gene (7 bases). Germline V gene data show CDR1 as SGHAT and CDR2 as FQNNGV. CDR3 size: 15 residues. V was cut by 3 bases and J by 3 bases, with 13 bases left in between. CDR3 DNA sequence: TGTGCCAGCAGCTTGAGGCGGGGGCGGACAGATACGCAGTATTTT. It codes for CASSLRRGRTDTQYF.

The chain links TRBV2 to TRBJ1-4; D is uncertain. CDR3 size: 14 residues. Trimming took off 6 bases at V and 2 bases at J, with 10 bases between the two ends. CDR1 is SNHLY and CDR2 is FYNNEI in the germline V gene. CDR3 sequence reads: CASSLRRTNEKLFF. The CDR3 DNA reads TGTGCCAGCAGCCTAAGGCGGACTAATGAAAAACTGTTTTTT.

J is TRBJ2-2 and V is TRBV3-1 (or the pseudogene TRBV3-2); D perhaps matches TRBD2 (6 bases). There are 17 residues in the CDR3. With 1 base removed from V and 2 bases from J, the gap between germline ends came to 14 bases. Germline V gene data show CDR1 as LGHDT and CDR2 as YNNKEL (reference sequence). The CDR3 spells CASSQVVRGINTGELFF. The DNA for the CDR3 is TGTGCCAGCAGCCAAGTTGTCCGGGGGATTAACACCGGGGAGCTGTTTTTT.